A selection of T cell receptor beta chains follows, all from one sample in a study of blood T cell repertoires in COVID-19. This table comes from immunoSEQ multiplex PCR, and its TCRdb copy is limited to in-frame clones, with some not included. The data contain more than 85,000 clones, more than 75% of them seen just once; the ten biggest clones take up roughly 3.3%. Sequenced material: peripheral blood. The receptors shown here come from a woman in her forties or fifties with acute or convalescent COVID-19. CDR3s include the opening cysteine and the closing phenylalanine or tryptophan. A D gene is named only where the DNA matches it firmly. A clone size is listed for some rows: how often the clone was seen (once, few, many), or a class if it is expanded.

>TRBD2|once|TRBJ2-5|TRBV30
CAWSGTSGRVVMGETQYF
TGTGCCTGGAGTGGGACTAGCGGGAGAGTGGTAATGGGAGAGACCCAGTACTTC
>TRBD2|once|TRBJ2-1|TRBV29-1
CSTAGLAGGSEQFF
TGCAGCACTGCGGGACTAGCGGGAGGGAGTGAGCAGTTCTTC
>TRBD1|-|TRBJ1-5|TRBV6-5
CASSLGTANQPQHF
TGTGCCAGCAGCCTAGGGACAGCGAACCAGCCCCAGCATTTT
>-|-|TRBJ2-1|TRBV4-2
CASSLKQGTVGSYNEQFF
TGTGCCAGCAGCCTCAAGCAAGGGACTGTAGGCTCCTACAATGAGCAGTTCTTC
>-|few|TRBJ2-7|TRBV12-3/TRBV12-4
CASRDDTTYEQYF
TGTGCCAGCAGAGATGACACAACCTACGAGCAGTACTTC
>TRBD1|once|TRBJ1-6|TRBV25-1
CASRETGGYNSPLHF
TGTGCCAGCAGGGAAACAGGGGGCTATAATTCACCCCTCCACTTT
>-|-|TRBJ2-7|TRBV11-2
CASSLDYGRGYEQYF
TGTGCCAGCAGCTTAGATTACGGGAGAGGGTACGAGCAGTACTTC
>TRBD1|-|TRBJ2-7|TRBV3-1/TRBV3-2
CASSLRTGTGEQYF
TGTGCCAGCAGCCTAAGGACAGGGACAGGCGAGCAGTACTTC
>TRBD1|-|TRBJ1-2|TRBV19
CASRDRMSYGYTF
TGTGCCAGTAGGGACAGGATGAGCTATGGCTACACCTTC
>TRBD1|once|TRBJ2-1|TRBV19
CASSIIPGQGAYNEQFF
TGTGCCAGTAGTATAATCCCTGGACAGGGGGCTTACAATGAGCAGTTCTTC
>TRBD1|-|TRBJ2-7|TRBV19
CASTHGYDRGEQYF
TGTGCCAGTACCCATGGATATGACAGGGGTGAGCAGTACTTC
>-|-|TRBJ2-2|TRBV5-1
CASSFPRDGELFF
TGCGCCAGCAGCTTCCCCCGGGACGGGGAGCTGTTTTTT
>TRBD2|-|TRBJ2-5|TRBV4-2
CASSQRGASGTSGREETQYF
TGTGCCAGCAGCCAAAGAGGGGCTTCCGGGACTAGCGGGAGAGAAGAGACCCAGTACTTC
>TRBD2|-|TRBJ2-1|TRBV7-9
CASSHQGLAGSSYNEQFF
TGTGCCAGCAGCCACCAAGGGCTAGCGGGATCATCCTACAATGAGCAGTTCTTC
>-|-|TRBJ2-5|TRBV28
CAATAGAGKTQYF
TGTGCCGCAACGGCGGGGGCTGGAAAGACCCAGTACTTC
>-|-|TRBJ2-3|TRBV5-1
CASSSGQVTSTDTQYF
TGCGCCAGCAGCTCAGGACAAGTTACTAGCACAGATACGCAGTATTTT
>TRBD1|-|TRBJ1-6|TRBV6-1
CASSTGTDNSPLHF
TGTGCCAGCAGCACCGGGACAGATAATTCACCCCTCCACTTT
>-|-|TRBJ1-1|TRBV19
CASRGGGHWDTEAFF
TGTGCCAGCCGAGGGGGGGGACACTGGGACACTGAAGCTTTCTTT
>-|-|TRBJ2-7|TRBV2
CASSAGHRRSYEQYF
TGTGCCAGCAGTGCGGGACACCGACGCTCCTACGAGCAGTACTTC
>-|-|TRBJ2-3|TRBV30
CAWETGNWGDTQYF
TGTGCCTGGGAGACAGGCAACTGGGGGGATACGCAGTATTTT
>TRBD2|-|TRBJ2-5|TRBV7-2
CASSLWGGGLAGGRETQYF
TGTGCCAGCAGCTTATGGGGAGGAGGACTAGCGGGAGGGCGTGAGACCCAGTACTTC
>TRBD1|-|TRBJ1-5|TRBV7-8
CASSLAAGGDQPQHF
TGTGCCAGCAGCTTAGCGGCAGGGGGAGATCAGCCCCAGCATTTT
>TRBD1|-|TRBJ2-2|TRBV24-1
CATAEGTANTGELFF
TGTGCCACCGCAGAGGGGACAGCGAACACCGGGGAGCTGTTTTTT
>TRBD1|once|TRBJ2-7|TRBV7-2
CASSGDRGPYEQYF
TGTGCCAGCAGCGGGGACAGGGGTCCCTACGAGCAGTACTTC
>TRBD2|-|TRBJ2-7|TRBV6-6
CASSSLTGGSLSEQYF
TGTGCCAGCAGTTCTCTCACGGGGGGTAGTCTTTCCGAGCAGTACTTC
>-|-|TRBJ2-3|TRBV7-2
CASSLGNSGGTDTQYF
TGTGCCAGCAGCTTAGGAAATAGCGGAGGCACAGATACGCAGTATTTT
>TRBD1|-|TRBJ1-2|TRBV10-3
CAISPGTGTISGYTF
TGTGCCATCAGTCCCGGGACAGGGACCATCTCTGGCTACACCTTC
>-|once|TRBJ2-7|TRBV27
CASSLRGTALGFGEQYF
TGTGCCAGCAGTTTACGGGGGACAGCCCTCGGTTTTGGCGAGCAGTACTTC
>-|-|TRBJ1-1|TRBV7-9
CASRAGPEAFF
TGTGCCAGCAGGGCGGGACCCGAAGCTTTCTTT
>-|-|TRBJ1-3|TRBV5-8
CASSTGDISGNTIYF
TGTGCCAGCAGCACCGGGGACATCTCTGGAAACACCATATATTTT
>TRBD1|-|TRBJ2-2|TRBV5-1
CASSLAGQGNTGELFF
TGCGCCAGCAGCTTGGCTGGACAGGGAAACACCGGGGAGCTGTTTTTT
>-|-|TRBJ2-7|TRBV11-2
CASSSLGYEQYF
TGTGCCAGCAGCTCCCTCGGTTACGAGCAGTACTTC
>TRBD1|-|TRBJ1-1|TRBV28
CASIQGAGYTEAFF
TGTGCCAGCATCCAGGGGGCCGGGTACACTGAAGCTTTCTTT
>TRBD2|-|TRBJ2-4|TRBV7-9
CASSPGTNIAKNIQYF
TGTGCCAGCAGCCCCGGGACTAACATAGCCAAAAACATTCAGTACTTC
>-|-|TRBJ2-4|TRBV21-1
CASSNQSPDTTPALIQYF
TGTGCCAGCAGCAACCAGAGCCCTGACACGACCCCGGCTCTCATTCAGTACTTC
>-|-|TRBJ2-2|TRBV18
CASTGDSGTGELFF
TGTGCCAGCACGGGGGACTCCGGCACCGGGGAGCTGTTTTTT
>-|-|TRBJ2-3|TRBV2
CASSSQGGTDTQYF
TGTGCCAGCAGCTCACAGGGCGGCACAGATACGCAGTATTTT
>TRBD2|once|TRBJ2-5|TRBV5-5
CASSIGTSGSGETQYF
TGTGCCAGCAGCATCGGGACTAGCGGGAGTGGGGAGACCCAGTACTTC
>-|-|TRBJ2-2|TRBV7-9
CASSLADQRLTGELFF
TGTGCCAGCAGCTTAGCGGACCAAAGACTAACCGGGGAGCTGTTTTTT
>-|-|TRBJ1-1|TRBV19
CASSPEGQREAFF
TGTGCCAGTAGTCCAGAGGGCCAAAGGGAAGCTTTCTTT
>TRBD2|-|TRBJ2-7|TRBV11-3
CASSPAGTSGTYEQYF
TGTGCCAGCAGCCCAGCCGGGACTAGCGGTACCTACGAGCAGTACTTC
>-|-|TRBJ1-5|TRBV4-1
CASSQDPRAKLSNQPQHF
TGCGCCAGCAGCCAAGATCCCAGGGCAAAACTGAGCAATCAGCCCCAGCATTTT
>-|-|TRBJ1-6|TRBV6-6
CASSYSTGSPLHF
TGTGCCAGCAGTTACTCGACGGGGTCACCCCTCCACTTT
>-|-|TRBJ1-6|TRBV10-1
CASSKQGNSPLHF
TGCGCCAGCAGTAAACAGGGCAATTCACCCCTCCACTTT
>-|-|TRBJ2-7|TRBV7-2
CASSLVSGPYEQYF
TGTGCCAGCAGCTTAGTTAGCGGCCCCTACGAGCAGTACTTC
>-|-|TRBJ1-1|TRBV4-1
CASSQDLNKNTEAFF
TGCGCCAGCAGCCAAGATCTTAACAAGAACACTGAAGCTTTCTTT
>-|-|TRBJ1-5|TRBV10-3
CAISPGRDSNQPQHF
TGTGCCATCAGCCCCGGACGGGATAGCAATCAGCCCCAGCATTTT
>TRBD2|once|TRBJ2-2|TRBV2
CATKRSGANTGELFF
TGTGCCACCAAGAGAAGCGGGGCGAACACCGGGGAGCTGTTTTTT
>TRBD1|-|TRBJ2-7|TRBV7-2
CASSLGQRYEQYF
TGTGCCAGCAGCTTGGGACAGCGCTACGAGCAGTACTTC
>TRBD2|-|TRBJ2-3|TRBV3-1/TRBV3-2
CASSRGTSGRAGDTQYF
TGTGCCAGCAGCCGCGGGACTAGCGGGAGGGCAGGAGATACGCAGTATTTT
>-|-|TRBJ2-1|TRBV3-1/TRBV3-2
CASSPITGTNEQFF
TGTGCCAGCTCACCAATAACGGGAACTAATGAGCAGTTCTTC
>TRBD2|-|TRBJ2-7|TRBV3-1/TRBV3-2
CASSQAAGLAGRSYEQYF
TGTGCCAGCAGCCAAGCCGCGGGACTAGCGGGACGTTCCTACGAGCAGTACTTC
>-|-|TRBJ2-7|TRBV24-1
CATSDSGVEQYF
TGTGCCACCAGTGATTCGGGGGTCGAGCAGTACTTC
>-|-|TRBJ2-2|TRBV5-1
CASSLVPAGELFF
TGCGCCAGCAGCTTGGTACCAGCCGGGGAGCTGTTTTTT
>TRBD2|few|TRBJ2-7|TRBV7-9
CASSREFGARTSGTGQYF
TGTGCCAGCAGCCGAGAGTTCGGTGCGCGAACTAGCGGGACGGGGCAGTACTTC
>-|-|TRBJ1-5|TRBV19
CASSIGGQWNQPQHF
TGTGCCAGTAGTATAGGGGGACAATGGAACCAGCCCCAGCATTTT
>-|-|TRBJ2-5|TRBV7-2
CASRRLVPGTQYF
TGTGCCAGCAGAAGACTAGTCCCAGGGACCCAGTACTTC
>-|-|TRBJ2-7|TRBV20-1
CSARPEGEQYF
TGCAGTGCTAGACCGGAGGGGGAGCAGTACTTC
>-|once|TRBJ1-1|TRBV7-9
CASSLVMNTEAFF
TGTGCCAGCAGCTTAGTTATGAACACTGAAGCTTTCTTT